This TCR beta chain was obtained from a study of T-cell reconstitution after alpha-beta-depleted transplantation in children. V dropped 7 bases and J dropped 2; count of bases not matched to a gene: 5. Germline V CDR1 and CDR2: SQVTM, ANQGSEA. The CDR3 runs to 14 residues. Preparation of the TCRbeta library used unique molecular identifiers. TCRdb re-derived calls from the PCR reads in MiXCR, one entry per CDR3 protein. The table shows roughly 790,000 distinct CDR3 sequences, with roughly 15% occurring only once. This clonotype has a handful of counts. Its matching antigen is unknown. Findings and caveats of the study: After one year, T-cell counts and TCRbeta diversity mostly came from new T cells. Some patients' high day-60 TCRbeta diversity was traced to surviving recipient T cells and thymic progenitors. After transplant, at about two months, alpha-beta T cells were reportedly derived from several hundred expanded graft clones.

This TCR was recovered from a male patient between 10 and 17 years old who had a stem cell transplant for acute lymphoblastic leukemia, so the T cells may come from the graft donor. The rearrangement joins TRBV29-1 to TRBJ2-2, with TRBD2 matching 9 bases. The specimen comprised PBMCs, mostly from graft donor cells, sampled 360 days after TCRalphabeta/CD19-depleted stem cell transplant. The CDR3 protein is CSAVAGENTGELFF. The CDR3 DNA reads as TGCAGCGCCGTAGCGGGAGAAAACACCGGGGAGCTGTTTTTT.